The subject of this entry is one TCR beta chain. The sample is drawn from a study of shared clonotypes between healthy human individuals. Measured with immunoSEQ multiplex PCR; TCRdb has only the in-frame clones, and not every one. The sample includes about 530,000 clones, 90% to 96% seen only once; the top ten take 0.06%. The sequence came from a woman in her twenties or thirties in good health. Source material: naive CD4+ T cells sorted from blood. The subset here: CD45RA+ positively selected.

CDR3 sequence (DNA): TGCAGTGCTAGTGCTAATGAAAAACTGTTTTTT. Its translation is CSASANEKLFF. The genes are TRBV20-1 and TRBJ1-4; D is unclear. V was pared by 3 bases and J by 3 bases, with 2 bases between. This CDR3 has 11 amino acids. Germline V CDR1 and CDR2: DFQATT, SNEGSKA (reference sequence).